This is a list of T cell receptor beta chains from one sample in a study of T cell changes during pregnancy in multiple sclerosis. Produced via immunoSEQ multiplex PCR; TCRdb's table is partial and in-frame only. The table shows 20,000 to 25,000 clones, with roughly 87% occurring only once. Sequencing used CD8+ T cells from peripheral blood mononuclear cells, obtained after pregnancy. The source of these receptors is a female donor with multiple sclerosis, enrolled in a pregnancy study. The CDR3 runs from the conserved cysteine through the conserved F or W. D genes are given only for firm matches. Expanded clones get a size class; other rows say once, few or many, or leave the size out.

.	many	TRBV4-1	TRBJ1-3	TGCGCCAGCTCATTGACTATTATAAGAAACACCATATATTTT	CASSLTIIRNTIYF
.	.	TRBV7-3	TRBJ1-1	TGTGCCAGCAGCTTTTACAGGGACACTGAAGCTTTCTTT	CASSFYRDTEAFF
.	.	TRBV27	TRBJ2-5	TGTGCCAGCAGTTGGCAGGGCCCCGATTCGAAAGCCCAGTACTTC	CASSWQGPDSKAQYF
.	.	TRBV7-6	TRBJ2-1	TGTGCCAGCAGCTTAGGAGCAGGTAACTCCTACAATGAGCAGTTCTTC	CASSLGAGNSYNEQFF
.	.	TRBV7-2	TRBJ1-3	TGTGCCAGCAGCTTACCTGAGGCTTTTATCGGAAACACCATATATTTT	CASSLPEAFIGNTIYF
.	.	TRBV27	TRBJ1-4	TGTGCCAGCAGTTTTGGGGGGATCGGGGTTACTAATGAAAAACTGTTTTTT	CASSFGGIGVTNEKLFF
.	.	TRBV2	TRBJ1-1	TGTGCCAGCACCTCCCGGGGGGGAAACACTGAAGCTTTCTTT	CASTSRGGNTEAFF
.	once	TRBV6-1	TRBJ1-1	TGTGCCAGCAGTGAAGGGACACGGAACACTGAAGCTTTCTTT	CASSEGTRNTEAFF
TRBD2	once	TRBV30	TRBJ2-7	TGTGCCTGGAGTGTACTGACCCCCCACAGACTAGCGGGACAGTACGAGCAGTACTTC	CAWSVLTPHRLAGQYEQYF
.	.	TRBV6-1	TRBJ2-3	TGTGCCAGCAGTGAAGGACTAGACTCAGATACGCAGTATTTT	CASSEGLDSDTQYF
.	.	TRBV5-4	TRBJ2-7	TGTGCCAGCAGCTTGGGGGAGTCCTACGAGCAGTACTTC	CASSLGESYEQYF
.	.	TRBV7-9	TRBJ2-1	TGTGCCAGCAGCTTCCCAGGGGCCACCTACAATGAGCAGTTCTTC	CASSFPGATYNEQFF
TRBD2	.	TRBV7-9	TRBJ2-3	TGTGCCAGCAGCTTAGGGGCGGGAGGGGCCACAGATACGCAGTATTTT	CASSLGAGGATDTQYF
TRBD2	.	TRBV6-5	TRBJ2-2	TGTGCCAGCAGCCTCTTAGCGGGGAACACCGGGGAGCTGTTTTTT	CASSLLAGNTGELFF
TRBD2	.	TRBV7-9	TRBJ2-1	TGTGCCAGCAGCCTAGCGGGAGGGACCTACAATGAGCAGTTCTTC	CASSLAGGTYNEQFF
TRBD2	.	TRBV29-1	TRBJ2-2	TGCAGCGTTGAATTTGGGACTAGCGGGAGGGTTGCCGGGGAGCTGTTTTTT	CSVEFGTSGRVAGELFF
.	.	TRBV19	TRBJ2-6	TGTGCCAGTACCCGCCAGTGGTTAGGGGCCAACGTCCTGACTTTC	CASTRQWLGANVLTF
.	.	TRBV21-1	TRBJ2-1	TGTGCCAGCAGGGGACTAGTGGTCTACAATGAGCAGTTCTTC	CASRGLVVYNEQFF
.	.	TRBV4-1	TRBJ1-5	TGCGCCAGCAGCCAAGATTTATCGGGTGGTCAGCCCCAGCATTTT	CASSQDLSGGQPQHF
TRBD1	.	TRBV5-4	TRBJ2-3	TGTGCCAGCCGAACAGGGGGCACAGATACGCAGTATTTT	CASRTGGTDTQYF
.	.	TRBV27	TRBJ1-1	TGTGCCAGCAGTTTATCGGACCGCCAGGGGATCAACACTGAAGCTTTCTTT	CASSLSDRQGINTEAFF
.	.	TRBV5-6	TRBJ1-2	TGTGCCAGCAGCTTGGTGACAGTAATCTATGGCTACACCTTC	CASSLVTVIYGYTF
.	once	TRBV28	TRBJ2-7	TGTGCCACCAAACTAGATGACTACGAGCAGTACTTC	CATKLDDYEQYF
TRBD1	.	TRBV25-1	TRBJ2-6	TGTGCCATTTCAGGACAGGGGGCTGGGGGGGCCAACGTCCTGACTTTC	CAISGQGAGGANVLTF
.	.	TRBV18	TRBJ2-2	TGTGCCAGCCTTACATCGAACACCGGGGAGCTGTTTTTT	CASLTSNTGELFF
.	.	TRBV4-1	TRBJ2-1	TGCGCCAGCAGCGGGGGGAGCAATGAGCAGTTCTTC	CASSGGSNEQFF
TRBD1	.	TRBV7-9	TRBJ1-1	TGTGCCAGCAGCTTAGACAGGGGGGGCGCCCTGACGACTGAAGCTTTCTTT	CASSLDRGGALTTEAFF
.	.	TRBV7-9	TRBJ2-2	TGTGCCAGCAGCTACAGGGCGGGGGAGCTGTTTTTT	CASSYRAGELFF
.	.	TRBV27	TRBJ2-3	TGTGCCAGCAGTGCCTCCGTGGGAGAACTCACAGATACGCAGTATTTT	CASSASVGELTDTQYF
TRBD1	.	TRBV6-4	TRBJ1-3	TGTGCCAGCAGTGAGGGACAGGGAGCCAACACCATATATTTT	CASSEGQGANTIYF
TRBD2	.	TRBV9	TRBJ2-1	TGTGCCAGCAGCGTTGCCCGCTGGGGACTAGCTAATGAGCAGTTCTTC	CASSVARWGLANEQFF
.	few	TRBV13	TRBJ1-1	TGTGCCAGCAGCCCTATGAACACTGAAGCTTTCTTT	CASSPMNTEAFF
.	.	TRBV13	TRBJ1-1	TGTGCCAGCAGCTTAACAGCTAACACTGAAGCTTTCTTT	CASSLTANTEAFF
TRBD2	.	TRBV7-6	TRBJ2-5	TGTGCCAGCAGCTCAAGGACTAGGAGCCAGGAGACCCAGTACTTC	CASSSRTRSQETQYF
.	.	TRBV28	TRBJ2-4	TGTGCCACCCGAAAACAGGGTTTCCCCACTCTCGGCAAAAACATTCAGTACTTC	CATRKQGFPTLGKNIQYF
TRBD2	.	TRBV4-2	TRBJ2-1	TGTGCCAGCAGCCAAGGGACTAGCGGGGACTTCTACAATGAGCAGTTCTTC	CASSQGTSGDFYNEQFF
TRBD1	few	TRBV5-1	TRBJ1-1	TGCGCCAGCAGCTTGGCACAGGGGTCGGGCACTGAAGCTTTCTTT	CASSLAQGSGTEAFF
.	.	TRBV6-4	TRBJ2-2	TGTGCCAGCAGTGAGAAGGGGGCGAACACCGGGGAGCTGTTTTTT	CASSEKGANTGELFF
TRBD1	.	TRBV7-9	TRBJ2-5	TGTGCCAGCATCGGGACAGGGAAGGTTAGCGGCCAAGAGACCCAGTACTTC	CASIGTGKVSGQETQYF
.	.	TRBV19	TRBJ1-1	TGTGCCAGTAGTATCTGGGCAGAGTTGAACACTGAAGCTTTCTTT	CASSIWAELNTEAFF
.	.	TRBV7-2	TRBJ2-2	TGTGCCAGCCGCCGAACGGGACACTTGAACACCGGGGAGCTGTTTTTT	CASRRTGHLNTGELFF
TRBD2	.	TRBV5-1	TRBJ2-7	TGCGCCAGCAGCTTAGCCCAGGGACTAGCGGGAAACTCCTACGAGCAGTACTTC	CASSLAQGLAGNSYEQYF